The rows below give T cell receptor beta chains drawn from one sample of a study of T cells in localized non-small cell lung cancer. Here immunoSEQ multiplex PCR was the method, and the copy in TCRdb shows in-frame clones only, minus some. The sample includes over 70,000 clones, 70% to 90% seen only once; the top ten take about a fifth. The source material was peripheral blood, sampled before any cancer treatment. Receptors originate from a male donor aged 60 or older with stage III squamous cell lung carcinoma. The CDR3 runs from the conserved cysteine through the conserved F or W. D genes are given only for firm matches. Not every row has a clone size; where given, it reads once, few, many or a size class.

TGTGCCAGCAGTTACACCGGAGGTAGGGATCAGCCCCAGCATTTT CASSYTGGRDQPQHF . TRBJ1-5 . TRBV6-6 15
TGTGCCAGCAAGAGGGGGCCGAGCACAGATACGCAGTATTTT CASKRGPSTDTQYF TRBD1 TRBJ2-3 . TRBV6-5 14
TGCAGCGTCTGGGACAGGGGGCATGGCTACACCTTC CSVWDRGHGYTF TRBD1 TRBJ1-2 . TRBV29-1 12
TGTGCCAGCAGGACAGGGGGGATTGAAAAACTGTTTTTT CASRTGGIEKLFF TRBD1 TRBJ1-4 . TRBV28 13
TGTGCCAGCAGTGATGGGGGACGGCTCAATCAGCCCCAGCATTTT CASSDGGRLNQPQHF . TRBJ1-5 . TRBV6-1 15
TGTGCCAGCAGTGAAGGGAGAAGGGGCGCCTTGGGGGAGACCCAGTACTTC CASSEGRRGALGETQYF . TRBJ2-5 . TRBV6-1 17
TGCGCCAGCAGACCCGGGGGGCTTGAAAAACTGTTTTTT CASRPGGLEKLFF . TRBJ1-4 . TRBV5-1 13
TGTGCCAGCAGCTCGGGAGTGCGCTTAGCAGAGACCCAGTACTTC CASSSGVRLAETQYF . TRBJ2-5 . TRBV28 15
TGTGCCAGCAGGGGACAGTTAAGCACAGATACGCAGTATTTT CASRGQLSTDTQYF TRBD1 TRBJ2-3 . TRBV5-6 14
TGTGCCAGCAGCCGTGGGGGGGAGTACCAAGAGACCCAGTACTTC CASSRGGEYQETQYF TRBD2 TRBJ2-5 . TRBV9 15
TGCGCCAGCAGCTCGGGACAGGGTGCAGATACGCAGTATTTT CASSSGQGADTQYF TRBD1 TRBJ2-3 once TRBV5-1 14
TGTGCCAGCAGCTCCCTGACAGGGGGCTACAATGAGCAGTTCTTC CASSSLTGGYNEQFF TRBD1 TRBJ2-1 . TRBV7-2 15
TGTGCCAGCGTACTGGGAAGTACAGCTTTCTTT CASVLGSTAFF . TRBJ1-1 . TRBV6-1 11
TGTGCCAGCAGCTTGACTCTCTACGAGCAGTACTTC CASSLTLYEQYF . TRBJ2-7 . TRBV2 12
TGTGCCAGCAGCAAAATTTGGGGCAGGGGGGAGACCCAGTACTTC CASSKIWGRGETQYF . TRBJ2-5 . TRBV21-1 15
TGTGCCAGTAGTAAGACAGGACTTAGCAATCAGCCCCAGCATTTT CASSKTGLSNQPQHF . TRBJ1-5 once TRBV19 15
TGTGCCAGCAGCTTCAGGGCCGACGGCACCGGGGAGCTGTTTTTT CASSFRADGTGELFF . TRBJ2-2 . TRBV7-3 15
TGTGCCAGCAGCTCGGGACTAGCGGGACAAGAGACCCAGTACTTC CASSSGLAGQETQYF TRBD2 TRBJ2-5 . TRBV7-9 15
TGTGCCAGCAGGCCTAACGCACTTCTACCAGAGGAAAAACTGTTTTTT CASRPNALLPEEKLFF . TRBJ1-4 few TRBV27 16
TGCAGCGTTGAACAGGGTTCAGATACGCAGTATTTT CSVEQGSDTQYF . TRBJ2-3 . TRBV29-1 12
TGTGCCAGCAGCGGACAGGGGTCCGGGGAGCTGTTTTTT CASSGQGSGELFF TRBD1 TRBJ2-2 . TRBV6-4 13
TGTGCCCTACAGGGGGGGAACACTGAAGCTTTCTTT CALQGGNTEAFF TRBD1 TRBJ1-1 . TRBV30 12
TGTGCCAGCAGCTTACAGGGAGGTCACAACCGTCGCACAGATACGCAGTATTTT CASSLQGGHNRRTDTQYF . TRBJ2-3 . TRBV7-3 18
TGTGCCAGTAGCCCCGGACAGGGGGCGTCACATACTGAAGCTTTCTTT CASSPGQGASHTEAFF TRBD1 TRBJ1-1 . TRBV19 16
TGTGCCAGCAGCTTAGCGGGGGCGGACACCGGGGAGCTGTTTTTT CASSLAGADTGELFF . TRBJ2-2 . TRBV7-2 15
TGTGCCAGCAGCTTACAGGGGGCAAACACTGAAGCTTTCTTT CASSLQGANTEAFF TRBD1 TRBJ1-1 . TRBV5-4 14
TGCGCCAGCAGCTTGGACGGGGGCGGCAATCAGCCCCAGCATTTT CASSLDGGGNQPQHF . TRBJ1-5 once TRBV5-1 15
TGTGCCAGCAGCTTAGCGCTTACAGGATCGGGCTCTGGAAACACCATATATTTT CASSLALTGSGSGNTIYF . TRBJ1-3 . TRBV7-2 18
TGCGCCAGCAGCCGGGGGGAATACTATGGCTACACCTTC CASSRGEYYGYTF . TRBJ1-2 . TRBV5-1 13